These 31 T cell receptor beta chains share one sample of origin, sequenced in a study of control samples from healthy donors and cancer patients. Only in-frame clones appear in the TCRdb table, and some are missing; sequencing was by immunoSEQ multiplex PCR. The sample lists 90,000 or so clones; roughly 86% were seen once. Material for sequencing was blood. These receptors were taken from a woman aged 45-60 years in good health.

CDR3 in amino acids: CARGRDYGYTF. Written as DNA, the CDR3 is TGTGCCCGAGGCCGTGACTATGGCTACACCTTC. The chain carries TRBV9 and TRBJ1-2, with D uncertain. From germline, CDR1 is SGDLS and CDR2 YYNGEE. This CDR3 is built from 11 residues. Trimming removed 10 bases at V and 3 bases at J, with 10 bases between.

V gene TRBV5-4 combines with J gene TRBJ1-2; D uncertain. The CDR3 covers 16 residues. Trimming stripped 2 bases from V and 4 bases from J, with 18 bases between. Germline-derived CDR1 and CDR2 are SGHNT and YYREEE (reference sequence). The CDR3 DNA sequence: TGTGCCAGCAGCTTATCCTGGGCAGACAAAGCCTATGGCTACACCTTC. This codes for CASSLSWADKAYGYTF. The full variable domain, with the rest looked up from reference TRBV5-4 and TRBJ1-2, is ETGVTQSPTHLIKTRGQQVTLRCSSQSGHNTVSWYQQALGQGPQFIFQYYREEENGRGNFPPRFSGLQFPNYSSELNVNALELDDSALYLCASSLSWADKAYGYTFGSGTRLTVV.

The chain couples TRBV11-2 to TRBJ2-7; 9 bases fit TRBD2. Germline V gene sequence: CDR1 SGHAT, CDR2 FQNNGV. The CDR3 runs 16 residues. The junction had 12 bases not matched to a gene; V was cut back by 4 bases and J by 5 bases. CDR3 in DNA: TGTGCCAGCAGCTCCAGGGGGAGCGGGAGGAGGAACGAGCAGTACTTC. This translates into CASSSRGSGRRNEQYF.

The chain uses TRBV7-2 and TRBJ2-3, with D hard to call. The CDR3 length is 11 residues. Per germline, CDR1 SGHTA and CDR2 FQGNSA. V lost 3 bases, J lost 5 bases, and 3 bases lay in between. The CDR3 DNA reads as TGTGCCAGCAGCTTGAGAGATACGCAGTATTTT. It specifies CASSLRDTQYF.

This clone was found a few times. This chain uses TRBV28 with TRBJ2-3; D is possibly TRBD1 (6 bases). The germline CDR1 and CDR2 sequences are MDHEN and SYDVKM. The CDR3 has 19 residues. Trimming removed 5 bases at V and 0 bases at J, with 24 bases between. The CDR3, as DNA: TGTGCCAGCAGTCTCGACTCGAAACAGGGTTTCTCTAGCACAGATACGCAGTATTTT. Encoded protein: CASSLDSKQGFSSTDTQYF.

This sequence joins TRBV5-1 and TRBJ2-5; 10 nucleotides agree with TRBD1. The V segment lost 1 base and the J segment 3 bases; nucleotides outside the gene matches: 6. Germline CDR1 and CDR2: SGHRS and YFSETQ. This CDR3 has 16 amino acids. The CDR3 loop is CASSLTGQGGEETQYF. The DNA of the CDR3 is TGCGCCAGCAGCTTGACTGGACAGGGGGGCGAAGAGACCCAGTACTTC.

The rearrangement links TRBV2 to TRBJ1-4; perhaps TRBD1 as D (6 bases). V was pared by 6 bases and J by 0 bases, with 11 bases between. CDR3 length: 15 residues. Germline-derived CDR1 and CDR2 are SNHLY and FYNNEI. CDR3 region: CASSGTLATNEKLFF. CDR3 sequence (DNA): TGTGCCAGCAGCGGGACACTCGCAACTAATGAAAAACTGTTTTTT.

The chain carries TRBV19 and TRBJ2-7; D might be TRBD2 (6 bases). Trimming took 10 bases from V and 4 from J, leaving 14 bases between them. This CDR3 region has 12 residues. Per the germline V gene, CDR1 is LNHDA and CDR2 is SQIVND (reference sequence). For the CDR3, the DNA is TGTGCCACCCGAGCCGGGACTTACGAGCAGTACTTC. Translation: CATRAGTYEQYF. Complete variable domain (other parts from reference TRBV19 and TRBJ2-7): DGGITQSPKYLFRKEGQNVTLSCEQNLNHDAMYWYRQDPGQGLRLIYYSQIVNDFQKGDIAEGYSVSREKKESFPLTVTSAQKNPTAFYLCATRAGTYEQYFGPGTRLTVT.

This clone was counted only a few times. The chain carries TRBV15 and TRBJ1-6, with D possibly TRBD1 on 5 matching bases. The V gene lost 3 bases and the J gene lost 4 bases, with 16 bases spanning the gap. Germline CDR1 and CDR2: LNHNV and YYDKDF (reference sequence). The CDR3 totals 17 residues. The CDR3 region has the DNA TGTGCCACCAGCAGGGTGGACATCTATCTATATAATTCACCCCTCCACTTT. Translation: CATSRVDIYLYNSPLHF.

The CDR3 DNA follows: TGTGCCAGCTCCCGCAGACTAGCGGCGAAAGATGATACGCAGTATTTT. Protein product: CASSRRLAAKDDTQYF. The V call is TRBV18, the J call TRBJ2-3, with 9 nucleotides matching TRBD2. Germline V CDR1 and CDR2: KGHSH, LQKENI. The trim removed 6 bases at V and 6 bases at J, leaving 13 bases unmatched. The CDR3 runs to 16 residues.

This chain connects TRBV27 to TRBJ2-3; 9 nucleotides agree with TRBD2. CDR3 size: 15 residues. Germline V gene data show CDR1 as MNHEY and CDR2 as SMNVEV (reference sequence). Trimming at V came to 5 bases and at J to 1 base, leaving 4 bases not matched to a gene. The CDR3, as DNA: TGTGCCAGCAGTCCGACTAGCGGAGGCACAGATACGCAGTATTTT. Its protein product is CASSPTSGGTDTQYF.

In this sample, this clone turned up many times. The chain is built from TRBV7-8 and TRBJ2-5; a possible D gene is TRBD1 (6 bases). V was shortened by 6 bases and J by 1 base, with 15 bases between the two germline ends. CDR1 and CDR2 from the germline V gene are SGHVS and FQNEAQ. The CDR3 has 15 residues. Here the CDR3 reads CASSSEGEFQETQYF. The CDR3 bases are TGTGCCAGCAGTTCCGAGGGGGAGTTCCAAGAGACCCAGTACTTC.

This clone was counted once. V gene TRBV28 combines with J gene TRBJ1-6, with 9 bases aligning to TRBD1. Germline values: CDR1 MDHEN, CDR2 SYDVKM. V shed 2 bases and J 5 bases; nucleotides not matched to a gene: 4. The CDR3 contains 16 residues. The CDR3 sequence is CASSLVGQGNNSPLHF. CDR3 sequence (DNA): TGTGCCAGCAGTTTAGTCGGACAGGGGAATAATTCACCCCTCCACTTT.

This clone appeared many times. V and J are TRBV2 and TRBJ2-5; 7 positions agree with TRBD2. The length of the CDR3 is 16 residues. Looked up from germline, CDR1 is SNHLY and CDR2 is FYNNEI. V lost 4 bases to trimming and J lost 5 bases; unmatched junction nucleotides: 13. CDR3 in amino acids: CASSAYPSGGRETQYF. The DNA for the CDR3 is TGTGCCAGCAGTGCATATCCTAGCGGAGGCCGGGAGACCCAGTACTTC.

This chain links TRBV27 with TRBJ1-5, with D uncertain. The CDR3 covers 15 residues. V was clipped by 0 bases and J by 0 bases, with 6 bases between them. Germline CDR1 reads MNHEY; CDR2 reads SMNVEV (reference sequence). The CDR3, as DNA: TGTGCCAGCAGTTTATCCTTCAATAGCAATCAGCCCCAGCATTTT. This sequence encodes CASSLSFNSNQPQHF.

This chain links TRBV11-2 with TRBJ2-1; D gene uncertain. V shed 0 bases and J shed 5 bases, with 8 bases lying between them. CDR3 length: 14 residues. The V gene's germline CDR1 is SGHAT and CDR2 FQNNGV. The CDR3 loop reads CASSLDPQHNEQFF. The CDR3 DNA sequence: TGTGCCAGCAGCTTAGATCCCCAACACAATGAGCAGTTCTTC.

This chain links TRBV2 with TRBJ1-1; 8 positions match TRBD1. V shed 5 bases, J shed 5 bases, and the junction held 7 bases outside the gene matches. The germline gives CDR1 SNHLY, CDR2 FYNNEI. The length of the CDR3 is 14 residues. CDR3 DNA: TGTGCCAGCAGTCTGGACAGGGAGGGTACTGAAGCTTTCTTT. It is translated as CASSLDREGTEAFF.

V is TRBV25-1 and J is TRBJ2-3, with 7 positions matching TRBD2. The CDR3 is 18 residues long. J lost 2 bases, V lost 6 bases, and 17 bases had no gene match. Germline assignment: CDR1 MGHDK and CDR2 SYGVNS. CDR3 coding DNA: TGTGCCAGCAGCCCTTTGGGGGTTCTAGCGGCCAACACAGATACGCAGTATTTT. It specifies CASSPLGVLAANTDTQYF.

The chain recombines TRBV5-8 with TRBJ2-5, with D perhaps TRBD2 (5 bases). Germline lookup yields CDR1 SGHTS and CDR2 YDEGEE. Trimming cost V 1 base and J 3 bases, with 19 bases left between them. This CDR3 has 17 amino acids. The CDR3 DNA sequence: TGTGCCAGCAGCTTGTCGAGGGCTTTAGCTTTTAAAGAGACCCAGTACTTC. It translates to CASSLSRALAFKETQYF. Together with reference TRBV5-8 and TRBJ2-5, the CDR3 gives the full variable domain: EAGVTQSPTHLIKTRGQQATLRCSPISGHTSVYWYQQALGLGLQFLLWYDEGEERNRGNFPPRFSGRQFPNYSSELNVNALELEDSALYLCASSLSRALAFKETQYFGPGTRLLVL.

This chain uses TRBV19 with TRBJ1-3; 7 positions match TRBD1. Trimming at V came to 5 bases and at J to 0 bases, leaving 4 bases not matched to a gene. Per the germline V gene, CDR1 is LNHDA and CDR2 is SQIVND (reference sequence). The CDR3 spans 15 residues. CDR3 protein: CASSSWDSSGNTIYF. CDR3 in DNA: TGTGCCAGTAGTTCTTGGGACAGCTCTGGAAACACCATATATTTT.

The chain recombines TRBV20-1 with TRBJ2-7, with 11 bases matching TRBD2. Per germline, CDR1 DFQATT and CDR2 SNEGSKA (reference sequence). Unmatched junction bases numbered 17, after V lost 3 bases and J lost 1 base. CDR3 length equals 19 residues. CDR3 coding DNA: TGCAGTGCTAGTAAGACCCACGGGACACTAGCGGGAGAGTCCTACGAGCAGTACTTC. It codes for CSASKTHGTLAGESYEQYF.

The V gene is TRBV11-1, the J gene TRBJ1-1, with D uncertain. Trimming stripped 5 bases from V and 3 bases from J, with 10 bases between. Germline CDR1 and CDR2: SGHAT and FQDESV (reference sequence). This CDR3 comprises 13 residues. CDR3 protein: CASSPMGYTEAFF. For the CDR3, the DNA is TGTGCCAGCAGCCCGATGGGGTACACTGAAGCTTTCTTT.

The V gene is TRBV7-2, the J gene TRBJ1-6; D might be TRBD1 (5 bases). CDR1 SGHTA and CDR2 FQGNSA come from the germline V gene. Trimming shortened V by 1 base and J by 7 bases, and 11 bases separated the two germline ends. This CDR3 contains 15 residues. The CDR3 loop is CASSLETDKNSPLHF. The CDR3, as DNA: TGTGCCAGCAGCTTAGAGACAGACAAAAATTCACCCCTCCACTTT.

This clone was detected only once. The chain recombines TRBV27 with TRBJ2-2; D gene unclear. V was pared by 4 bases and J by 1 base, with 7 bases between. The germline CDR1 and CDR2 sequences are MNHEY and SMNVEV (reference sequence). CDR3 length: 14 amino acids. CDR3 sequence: CASSSNWNTGELFF. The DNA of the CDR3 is TGTGCCAGCAGTTCCAACTGGAACACCGGGGAGCTGTTTTTT.

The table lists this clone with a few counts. CDR3 bases: TGTGCCAGCAGTGAAGGGGTAGGGCGGGGAGTCTACAATGAGCAGTTCTTC. Translating it yields CASSEGVGRGVYNEQFF. The V call is TRBV2, the J call TRBJ2-1, with TRBD2 as a possible D gene (6 bases). V lost 1 base and J 3 bases, leaving 16 bases between the germline ends. Germline CDR1 reads SNHLY; CDR2 reads FYNNEI. The CDR3 is made up of 17 amino acids.

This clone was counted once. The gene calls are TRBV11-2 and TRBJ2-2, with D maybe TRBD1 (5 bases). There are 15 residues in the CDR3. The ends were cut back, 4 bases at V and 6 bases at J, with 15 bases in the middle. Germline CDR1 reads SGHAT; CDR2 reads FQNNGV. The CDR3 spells CASSSDAGWAGELFF. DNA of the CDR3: TGTGCCAGCAGCTCAGACGCAGGGTGGGCCGGGGAGCTGTTTTTT.

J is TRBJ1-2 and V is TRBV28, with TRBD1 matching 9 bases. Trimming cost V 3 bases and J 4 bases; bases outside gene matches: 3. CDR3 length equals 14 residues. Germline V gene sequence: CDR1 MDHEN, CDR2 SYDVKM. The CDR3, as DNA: TGTGCCAGCAGTTTCCAACAGGGGGCCTATGGCTACACCTTC. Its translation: CASSFQQGAYGYTF.

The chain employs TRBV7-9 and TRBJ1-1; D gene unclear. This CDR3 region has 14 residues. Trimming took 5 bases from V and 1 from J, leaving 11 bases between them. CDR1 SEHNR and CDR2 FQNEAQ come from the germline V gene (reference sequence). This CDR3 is CASSPPPGNTEAFF. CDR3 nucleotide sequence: TGTGCCAGCAGCCCACCCCCCGGGAACACTGAAGCTTTCTTT.

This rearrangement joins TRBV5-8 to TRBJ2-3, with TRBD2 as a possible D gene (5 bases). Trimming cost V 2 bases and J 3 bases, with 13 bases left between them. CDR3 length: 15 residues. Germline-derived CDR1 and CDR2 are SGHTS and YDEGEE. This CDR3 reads CASSFTGVETDTQYF. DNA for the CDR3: TGTGCCAGCAGCTTCACCGGGGTTGAGACAGATACGCAGTATTTT.

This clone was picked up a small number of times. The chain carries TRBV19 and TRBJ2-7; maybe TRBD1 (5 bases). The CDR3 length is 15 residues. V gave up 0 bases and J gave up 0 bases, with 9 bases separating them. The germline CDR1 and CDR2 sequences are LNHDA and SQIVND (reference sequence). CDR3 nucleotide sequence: TGTGCCAGTAGTATAGATCTGGGGCCCTCCTACGAGCAGTACTTC. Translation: CASSIDLGPSYEQYF. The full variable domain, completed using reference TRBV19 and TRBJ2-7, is DGGITQSPKYLFRKEGQNVTLSCEQNLNHDAMYWYRQDPGQGLRLIYYSQIVNDFQKGDIAEGYSVSREKKESFPLTVTSAQKNPTAFYLCASSIDLGPSYEQYFGPGTRLTVT.

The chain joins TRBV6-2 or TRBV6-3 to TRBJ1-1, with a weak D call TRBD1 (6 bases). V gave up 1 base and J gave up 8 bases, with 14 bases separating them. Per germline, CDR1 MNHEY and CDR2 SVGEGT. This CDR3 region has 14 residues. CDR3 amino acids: CASSYFLRDKEAFF. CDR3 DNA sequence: TGTGCCAGCAGTTACTTTCTCCGGGACAAAGAAGCTTTCTTT.